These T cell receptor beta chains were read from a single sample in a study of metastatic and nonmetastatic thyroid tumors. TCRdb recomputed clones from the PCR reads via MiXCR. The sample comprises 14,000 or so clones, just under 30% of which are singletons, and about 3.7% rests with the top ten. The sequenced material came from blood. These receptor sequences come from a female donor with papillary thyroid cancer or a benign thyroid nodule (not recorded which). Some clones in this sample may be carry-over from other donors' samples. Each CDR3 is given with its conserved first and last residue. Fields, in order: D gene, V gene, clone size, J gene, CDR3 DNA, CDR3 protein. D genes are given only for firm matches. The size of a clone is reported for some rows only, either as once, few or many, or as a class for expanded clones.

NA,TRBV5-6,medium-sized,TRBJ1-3,TGTGCCAGCAGCCTAGGACAGGGAAACACCATATATTTT,CASSLGQGNTIYF
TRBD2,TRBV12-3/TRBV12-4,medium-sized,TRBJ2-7,TGTGCCAGCAGTTTTGCGCGGGAGGGCTACGAGCAGTACTTC,CASSFAREGYEQYF
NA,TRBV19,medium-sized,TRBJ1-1,TGTGCCAGTATGCAGAGCACTGAAGCTTTCTTT,CASMQSTEAFF
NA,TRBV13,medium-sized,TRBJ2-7,TGTGCCAGCAGCCTGGATGACAGGCGCCCCTACGAGCAGTACTTC,CASSLDDRRPYEQYF
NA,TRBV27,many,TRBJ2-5,TGTGCCAGCAGTTCCCTACTAGAGTCAGAGACCCAGTACTTC,CASSSLLESETQYF
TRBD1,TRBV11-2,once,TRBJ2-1,TGTGCCAGCAGCCCGAGGACAGGGGGCCAGGGGGAGCAGTTCTTC,CASSPRTGGQGEQFF
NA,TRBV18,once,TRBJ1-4,TGTGCCAGCTCACCTTACGTGTCGGAAAAACTGTTTTTT,CASSPYVSEKLFF
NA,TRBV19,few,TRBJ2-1,TGTGCCAGTGAGACGGTGTGGGGGGACTACAATGAGCAGTTCTTC,CASETVWGDYNEQFF
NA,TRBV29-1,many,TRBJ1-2,TGCAGCGCCGACAAGGGGGGATATGGCTACACCTTC,CSADKGGYGYTF
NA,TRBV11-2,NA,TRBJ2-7,TGTGCCAGCAGCCCCCCCGCCCGGGAGTACGAGCAGTACTTC,CASSPPAREYEQYF